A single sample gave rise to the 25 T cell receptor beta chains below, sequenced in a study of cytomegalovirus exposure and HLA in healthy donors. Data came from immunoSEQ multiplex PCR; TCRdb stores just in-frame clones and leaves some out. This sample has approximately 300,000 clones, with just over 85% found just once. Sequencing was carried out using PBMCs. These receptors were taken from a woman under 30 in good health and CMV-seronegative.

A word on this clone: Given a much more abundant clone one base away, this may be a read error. The CDR3 sequence is CASSGTAYEQYF. The CDR3 bases are TGTGCCAGCAGCGGGACAGCCTACGAGCAGTACTTC. The chain has TRBV5-6 and TRBJ2-7, with 7 positions matching TRBD1. Trimming removed 4 bases from V and 2 bases from J; junction bases left unmatched: 0. The CDR3 covers 12 residues. Germline values: CDR1 SGHDT, CDR2 YYEEEE.

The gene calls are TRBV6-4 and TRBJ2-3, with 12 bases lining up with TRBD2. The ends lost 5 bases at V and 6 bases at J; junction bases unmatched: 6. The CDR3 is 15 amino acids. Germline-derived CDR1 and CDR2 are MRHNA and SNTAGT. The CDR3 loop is CASSPTSGSPDTQYF. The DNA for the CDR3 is TGTGCCAGCAGTCCGACTAGCGGGAGTCCGGATACGCAGTATTTT.

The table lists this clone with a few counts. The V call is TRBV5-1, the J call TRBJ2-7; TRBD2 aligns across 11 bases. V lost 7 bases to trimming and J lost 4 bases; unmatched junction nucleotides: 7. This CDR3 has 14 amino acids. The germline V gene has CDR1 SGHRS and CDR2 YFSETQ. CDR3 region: CASRSTSGSYEQYF. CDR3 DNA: TGCGCCAGCCGCTCAACTAGCGGGAGTTACGAGCAGTACTTC.

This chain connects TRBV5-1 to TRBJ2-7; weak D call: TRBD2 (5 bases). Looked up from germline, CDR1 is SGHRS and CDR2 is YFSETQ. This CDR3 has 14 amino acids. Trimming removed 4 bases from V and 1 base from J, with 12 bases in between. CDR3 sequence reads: CASSLRESSYEQYF. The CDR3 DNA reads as TGCGCCAGCAGCCTAAGGGAGTCATCCTACGAGCAGTACTTC.

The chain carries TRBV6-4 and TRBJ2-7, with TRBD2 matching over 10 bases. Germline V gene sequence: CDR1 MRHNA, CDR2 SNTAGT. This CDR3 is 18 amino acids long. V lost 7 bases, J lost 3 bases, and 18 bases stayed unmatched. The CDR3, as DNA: TGTGCCAGCAAGAACCCCCCGGGGTCGGTAGCGGGAGGCTACGAGCAGTACTTC. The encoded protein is CASKNPPGSVAGGYEQYF.

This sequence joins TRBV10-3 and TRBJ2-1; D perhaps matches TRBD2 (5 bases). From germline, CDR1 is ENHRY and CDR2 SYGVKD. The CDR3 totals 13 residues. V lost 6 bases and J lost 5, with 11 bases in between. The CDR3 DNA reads TGTGCCATCAGGACTGGGGAGAACAATGAGCAGTTCTTC. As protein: CAIRTGENNEQFF.

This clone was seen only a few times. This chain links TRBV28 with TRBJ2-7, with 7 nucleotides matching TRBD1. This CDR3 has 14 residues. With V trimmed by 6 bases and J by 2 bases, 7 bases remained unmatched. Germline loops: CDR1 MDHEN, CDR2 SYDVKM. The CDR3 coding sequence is TGTGCCAGCAGACCGACAGGGAAGACCTACGAGCAGTACTTC. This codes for CASRPTGKTYEQYF.

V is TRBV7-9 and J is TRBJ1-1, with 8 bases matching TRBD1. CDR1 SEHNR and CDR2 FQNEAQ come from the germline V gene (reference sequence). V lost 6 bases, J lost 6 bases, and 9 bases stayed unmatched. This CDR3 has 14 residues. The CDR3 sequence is CASSLTGVRAEAFF. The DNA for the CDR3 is TGTGCCAGCAGTTTGACAGGGGTAAGGGCTGAAGCTTTCTTT.

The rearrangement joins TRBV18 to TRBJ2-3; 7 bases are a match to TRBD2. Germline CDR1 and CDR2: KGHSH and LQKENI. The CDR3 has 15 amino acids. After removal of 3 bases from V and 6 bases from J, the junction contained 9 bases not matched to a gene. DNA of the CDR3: TGTGCCAGCTCACCCGGCGGGAGTCTTTCTGATACGCAGTATTTT. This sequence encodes CASSPGGSLSDTQYF.

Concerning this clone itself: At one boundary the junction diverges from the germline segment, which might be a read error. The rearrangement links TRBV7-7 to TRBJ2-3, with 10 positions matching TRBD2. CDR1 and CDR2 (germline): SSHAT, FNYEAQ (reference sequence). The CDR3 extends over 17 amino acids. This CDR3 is CASSLEASGRGADTQYF. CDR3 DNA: TGTGCTAGCAGCTTAGAGGCTAGCGGGAGAGGAGCAGATACGCAGTATTTT.

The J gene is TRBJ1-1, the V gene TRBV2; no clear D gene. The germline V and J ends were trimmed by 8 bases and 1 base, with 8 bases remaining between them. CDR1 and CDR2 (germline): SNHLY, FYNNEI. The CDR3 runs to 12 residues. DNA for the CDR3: TGTGCCAGCGGTCCGGGGAACACTGAAGCTTTCTTT. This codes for CASGPGNTEAFF. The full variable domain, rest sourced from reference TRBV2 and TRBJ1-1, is EPEVTQTPSHQVTQMGQEVILRCVPISNHLYFYWYRQILGQKVEFLVSFYNNEISEKSEIFDDQFSVERPDGSNFTLKIRSTKLEDSAMYFCASGPGNTEAFFGQGTRLTVV.

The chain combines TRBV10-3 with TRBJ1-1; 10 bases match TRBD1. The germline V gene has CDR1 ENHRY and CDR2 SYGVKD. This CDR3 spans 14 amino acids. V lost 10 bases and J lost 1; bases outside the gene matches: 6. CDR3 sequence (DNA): TGTGCCACCGTCGGGACAGGGGCGAACACTGAAGCTTTCTTT. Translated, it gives CATVGTGANTEAFF.

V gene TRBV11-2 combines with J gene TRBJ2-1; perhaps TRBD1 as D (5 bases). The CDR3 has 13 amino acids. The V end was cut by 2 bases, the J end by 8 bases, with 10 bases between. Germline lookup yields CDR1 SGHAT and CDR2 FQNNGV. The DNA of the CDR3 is TGTGCCAGCAGCTTATCGATAGGGGATGAGCAGTTCTTC. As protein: CASSLSIGDEQFF.

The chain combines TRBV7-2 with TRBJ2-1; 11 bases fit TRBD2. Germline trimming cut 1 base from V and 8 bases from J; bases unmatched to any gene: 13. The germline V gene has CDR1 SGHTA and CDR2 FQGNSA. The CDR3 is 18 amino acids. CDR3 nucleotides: TGTGCCAGCAGCTTAGTCGGGACTAGCGGTCTCCCTGGGGATGAGCAGTTCTTC. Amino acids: CASSLVGTSGLPGDEQFF.

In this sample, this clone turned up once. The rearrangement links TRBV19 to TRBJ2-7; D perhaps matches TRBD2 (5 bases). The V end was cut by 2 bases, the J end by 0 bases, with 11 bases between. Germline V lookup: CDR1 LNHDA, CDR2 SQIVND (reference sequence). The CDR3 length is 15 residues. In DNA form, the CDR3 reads TGTGCCAGTAGTATACTAGGTGGGAGCTCCTACGAGCAGTACTTC. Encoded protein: CASSILGGSSYEQYF.

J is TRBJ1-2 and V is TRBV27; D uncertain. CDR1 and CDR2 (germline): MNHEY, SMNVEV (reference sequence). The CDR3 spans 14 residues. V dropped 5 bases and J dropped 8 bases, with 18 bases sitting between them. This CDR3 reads CASSPTWSGNGYTF. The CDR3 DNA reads TGTGCCAGCAGTCCTACCTGGTCCGGTAACGGCTACACCTTC.

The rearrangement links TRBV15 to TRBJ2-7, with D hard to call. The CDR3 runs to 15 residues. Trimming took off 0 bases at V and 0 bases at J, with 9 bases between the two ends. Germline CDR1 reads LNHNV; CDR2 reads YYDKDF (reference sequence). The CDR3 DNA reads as TGTGCCACCAGCAGAGATCGGTTCGGCTCCTACGAGCAGTACTTC. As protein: CATSRDRFGSYEQYF.

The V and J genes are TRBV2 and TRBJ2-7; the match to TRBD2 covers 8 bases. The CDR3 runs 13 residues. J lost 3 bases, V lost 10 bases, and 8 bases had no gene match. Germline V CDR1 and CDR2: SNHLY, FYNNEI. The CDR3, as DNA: TGTGCCATCACCGGGGGGGATGACTACGAGCAGTACTTC. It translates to CAITGGDDYEQYF.

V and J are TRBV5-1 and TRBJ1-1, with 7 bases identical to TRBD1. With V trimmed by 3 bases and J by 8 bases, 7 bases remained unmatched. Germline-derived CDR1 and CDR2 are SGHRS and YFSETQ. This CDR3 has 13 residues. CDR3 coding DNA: TGCGCCAGCAGCTCCTCCGGGACAGAAGAAGCTTTCTTT. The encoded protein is CASSSSGTEEAFF.

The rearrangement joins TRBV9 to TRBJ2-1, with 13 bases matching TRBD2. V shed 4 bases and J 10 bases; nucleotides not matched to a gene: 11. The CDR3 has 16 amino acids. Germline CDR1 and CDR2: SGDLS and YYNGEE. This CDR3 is CASSPSGLAGVGEQFF. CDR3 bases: TGTGCCAGCAGCCCCAGCGGACTAGCGGGAGTCGGGGAGCAGTTCTTC.

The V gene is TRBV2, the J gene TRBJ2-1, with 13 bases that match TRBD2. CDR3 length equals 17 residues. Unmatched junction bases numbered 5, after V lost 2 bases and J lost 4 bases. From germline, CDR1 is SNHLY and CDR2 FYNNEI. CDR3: CASSERTSGRVYNEQFF. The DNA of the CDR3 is TGTGCCAGCAGTGAAAGGACTAGCGGGAGAGTGTACAATGAGCAGTTCTTC.

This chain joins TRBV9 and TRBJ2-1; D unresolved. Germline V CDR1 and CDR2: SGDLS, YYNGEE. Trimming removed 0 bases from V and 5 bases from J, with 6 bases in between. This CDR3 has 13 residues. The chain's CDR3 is CASSVGLHNEQFF. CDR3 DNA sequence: TGTGCCAGCAGCGTAGGGCTCCACAATGAGCAGTTCTTC.

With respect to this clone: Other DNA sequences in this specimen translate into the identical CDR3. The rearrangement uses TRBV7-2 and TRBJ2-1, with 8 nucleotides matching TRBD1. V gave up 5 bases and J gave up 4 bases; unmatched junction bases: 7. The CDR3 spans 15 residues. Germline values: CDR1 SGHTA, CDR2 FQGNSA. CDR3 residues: CASSRGQGLYNEQFF. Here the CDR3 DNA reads TGTGCCAGCAGCCGAGGACAGGGACTTTACAATGAGCAGTTCTTC.

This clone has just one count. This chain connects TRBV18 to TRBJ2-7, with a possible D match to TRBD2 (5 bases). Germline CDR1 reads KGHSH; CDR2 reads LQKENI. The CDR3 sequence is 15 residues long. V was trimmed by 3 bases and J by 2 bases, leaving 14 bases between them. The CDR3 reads CASSPGSHDAYEQYF. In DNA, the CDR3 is TGTGCCAGCTCACCGGGGAGTCACGACGCCTACGAGCAGTACTTC.

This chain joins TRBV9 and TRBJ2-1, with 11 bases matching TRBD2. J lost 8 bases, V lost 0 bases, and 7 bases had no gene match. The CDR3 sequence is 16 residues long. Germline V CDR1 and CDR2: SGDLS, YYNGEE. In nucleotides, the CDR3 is TGTGCCAGCAGCGTAGGAACTAGCGGGAGAGGAGATGAGCAGTTCTTC. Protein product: CASSVGTSGRGDEQFF.